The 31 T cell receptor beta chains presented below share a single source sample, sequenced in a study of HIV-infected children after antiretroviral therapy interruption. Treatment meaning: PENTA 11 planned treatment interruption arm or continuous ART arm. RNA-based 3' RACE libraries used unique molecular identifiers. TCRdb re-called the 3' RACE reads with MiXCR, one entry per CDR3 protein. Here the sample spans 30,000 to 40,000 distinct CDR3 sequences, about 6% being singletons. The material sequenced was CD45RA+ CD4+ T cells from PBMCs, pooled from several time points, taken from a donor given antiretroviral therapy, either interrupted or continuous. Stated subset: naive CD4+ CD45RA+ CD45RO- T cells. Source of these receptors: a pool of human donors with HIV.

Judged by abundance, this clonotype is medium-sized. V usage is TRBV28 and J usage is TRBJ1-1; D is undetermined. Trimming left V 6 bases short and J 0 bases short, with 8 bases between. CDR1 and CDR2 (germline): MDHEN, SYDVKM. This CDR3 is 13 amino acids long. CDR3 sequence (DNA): TGTGCCAGCAGGGATACTATGAACACTGAAGCTTTCTTT. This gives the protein CASRDTMNTEAFF.

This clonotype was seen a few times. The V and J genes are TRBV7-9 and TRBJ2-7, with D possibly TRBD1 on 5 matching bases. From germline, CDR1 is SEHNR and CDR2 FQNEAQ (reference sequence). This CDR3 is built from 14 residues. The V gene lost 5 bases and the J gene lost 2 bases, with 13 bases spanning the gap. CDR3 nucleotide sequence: TGTGCCAGCAGCACCCGACAGTCCACCTACGAGCAGTACTTC. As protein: CASSTRQSTYEQYF.

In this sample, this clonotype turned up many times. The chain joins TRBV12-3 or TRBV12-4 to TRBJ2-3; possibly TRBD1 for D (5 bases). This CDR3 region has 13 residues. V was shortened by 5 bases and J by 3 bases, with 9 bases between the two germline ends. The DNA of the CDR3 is TGTGCCAGCAGTACCCGACAGACAGATACGCAGTATTTT. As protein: CASSTRQTDTQYF.

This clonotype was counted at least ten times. The CDR3 sequence is CSWGVYETQYF. In DNA form, the CDR3 reads TGCAGCTGGGGGGTCTACGAGACCCAGTACTTC. This sequence joins TRBV29-1 and TRBJ2-5; perhaps TRBD2 as D (6 bases). The V gene lost 8 bases and the J gene lost 5 bases, with 12 bases spanning the gap. CDR1 is SQVTM, CDR2 ANQGSEA, per germline. This CDR3 spans 11 amino acids.

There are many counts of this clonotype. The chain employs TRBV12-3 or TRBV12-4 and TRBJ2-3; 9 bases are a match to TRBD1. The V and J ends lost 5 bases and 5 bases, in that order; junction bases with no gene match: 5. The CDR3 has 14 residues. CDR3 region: CASSQPTGGDTQYF. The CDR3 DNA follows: TGTGCCAGCAGTCAACCGACAGGGGGAGATACGCAGTATTTT.

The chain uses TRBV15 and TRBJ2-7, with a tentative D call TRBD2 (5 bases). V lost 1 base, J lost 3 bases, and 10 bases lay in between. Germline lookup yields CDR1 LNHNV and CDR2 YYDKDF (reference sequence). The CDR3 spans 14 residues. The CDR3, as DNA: TGTGCCACCAGCAGAGGAGGGTCCTACTACGAGCAGTACTTC. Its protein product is CATSRGGSYYEQYF.

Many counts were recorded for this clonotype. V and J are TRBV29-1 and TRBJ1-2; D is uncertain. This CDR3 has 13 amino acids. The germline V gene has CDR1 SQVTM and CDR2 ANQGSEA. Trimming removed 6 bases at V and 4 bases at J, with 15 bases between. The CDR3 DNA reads TGCAGCGTGGACGGCGGTGGGGTCTATGGCTACACCTTC. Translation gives CSVDGGGVYGYTF.

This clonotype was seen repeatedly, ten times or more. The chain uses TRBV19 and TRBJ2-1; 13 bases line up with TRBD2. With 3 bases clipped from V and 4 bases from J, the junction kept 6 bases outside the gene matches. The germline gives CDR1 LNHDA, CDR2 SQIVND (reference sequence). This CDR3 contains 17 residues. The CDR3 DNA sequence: TGTGCCAGTAGTATCGCAAAGACTAGCGGGGGGTACAATGAGCAGTTCTTC. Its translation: CASSIAKTSGGYNEQFF.

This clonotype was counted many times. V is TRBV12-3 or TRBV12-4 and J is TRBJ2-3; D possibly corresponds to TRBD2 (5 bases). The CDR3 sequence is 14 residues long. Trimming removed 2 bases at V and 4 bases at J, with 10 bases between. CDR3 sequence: CASSLNGVPDTQYF. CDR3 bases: TGTGCCAGCAGTTTAAACGGGGTCCCAGATACGCAGTATTTT.

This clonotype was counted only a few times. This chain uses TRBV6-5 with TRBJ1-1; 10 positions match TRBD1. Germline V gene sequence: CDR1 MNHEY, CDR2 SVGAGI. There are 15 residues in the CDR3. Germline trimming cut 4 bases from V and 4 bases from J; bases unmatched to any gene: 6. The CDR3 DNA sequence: TGTGCCAGCAGTTGGGACAGGGGCGGAGGCACTGAAGCTTTCTTT. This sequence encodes CASSWDRGGGTEAFF.

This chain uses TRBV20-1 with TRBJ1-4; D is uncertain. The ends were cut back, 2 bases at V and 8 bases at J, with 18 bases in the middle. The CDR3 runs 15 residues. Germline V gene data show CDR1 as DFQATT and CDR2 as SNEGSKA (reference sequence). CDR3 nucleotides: TGCAGTGCTAGACTGCCGGCCAGGAGACTAGAAAAACTGTTTTTT. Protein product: CSARLPARRLEKLFF.

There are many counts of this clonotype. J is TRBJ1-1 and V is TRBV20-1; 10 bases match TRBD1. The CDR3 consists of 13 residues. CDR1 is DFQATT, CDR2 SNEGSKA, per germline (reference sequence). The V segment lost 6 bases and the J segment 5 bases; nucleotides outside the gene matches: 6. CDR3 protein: CSAQTGGATEAFF. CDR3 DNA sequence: TGCAGTGCACAGACAGGGGGCGCGACTGAAGCTTTCTTT.

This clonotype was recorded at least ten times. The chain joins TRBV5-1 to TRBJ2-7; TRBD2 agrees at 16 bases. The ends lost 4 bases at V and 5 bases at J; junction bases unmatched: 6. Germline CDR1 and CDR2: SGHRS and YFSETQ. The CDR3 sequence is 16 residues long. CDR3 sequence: CASSAGLAGGPHEQYF. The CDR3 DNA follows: TGCGCCAGCAGCGCGGGACTAGCGGGAGGGCCTCACGAGCAGTACTTC.

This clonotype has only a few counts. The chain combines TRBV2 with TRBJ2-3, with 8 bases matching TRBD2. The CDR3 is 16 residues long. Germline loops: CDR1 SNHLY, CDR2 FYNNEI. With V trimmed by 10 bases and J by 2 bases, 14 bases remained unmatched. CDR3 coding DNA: TGTGCCACTACCCGGGCGGGGGGACTTGTCACAGATACGCAGTATTTT. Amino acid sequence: CATTRAGGLVTDTQYF.

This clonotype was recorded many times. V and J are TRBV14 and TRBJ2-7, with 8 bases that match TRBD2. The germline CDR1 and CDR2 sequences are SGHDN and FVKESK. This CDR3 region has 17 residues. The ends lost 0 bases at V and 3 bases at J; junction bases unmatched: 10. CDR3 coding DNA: TGTGCCAGCAGCCAAGATCTGGTAGCGGGAAGATTCTACGAGCAGTACTTC. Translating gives CASSQDLVAGRFYEQYF.

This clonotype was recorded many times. The CDR3 loop is CSTSQRSSYNEQFF. Written as DNA, the CDR3 is TGCAGCACATCCCAGAGAAGCTCCTACAATGAGCAGTTCTTC. This chain joins TRBV29-1 and TRBJ2-1; D uncertain. The CDR3 sequence is 14 residues long. Trimming cost V 8 bases and J 0 bases, with 14 bases left between them. Per germline, CDR1 SQVTM and CDR2 ANQGSEA.

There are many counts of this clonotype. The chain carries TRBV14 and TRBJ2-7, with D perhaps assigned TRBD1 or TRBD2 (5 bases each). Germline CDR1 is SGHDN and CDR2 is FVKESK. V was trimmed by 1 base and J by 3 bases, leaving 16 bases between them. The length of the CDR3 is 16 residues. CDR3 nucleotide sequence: TGTGCCAGCAGCCAAGGTCAGGGACGAGCGCGCTACGAGCAGTACTTC. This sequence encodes CASSQGQGRARYEQYF.

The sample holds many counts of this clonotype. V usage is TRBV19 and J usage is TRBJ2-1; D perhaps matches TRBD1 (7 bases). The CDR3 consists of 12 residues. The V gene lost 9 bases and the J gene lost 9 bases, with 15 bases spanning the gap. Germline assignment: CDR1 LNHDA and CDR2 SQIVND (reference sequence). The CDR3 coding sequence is TGTGCCAGCAGGGGGGCGCCGGCTGAGCAGTTCTTC. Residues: CASRGAPAEQFF.

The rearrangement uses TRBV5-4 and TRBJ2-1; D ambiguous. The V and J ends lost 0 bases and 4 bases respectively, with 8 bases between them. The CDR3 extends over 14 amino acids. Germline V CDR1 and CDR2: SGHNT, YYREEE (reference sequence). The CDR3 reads CASSLVEPYNEQFF. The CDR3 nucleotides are TGTGCCAGCAGCTTGGTTGAGCCATACAATGAGCAGTTCTTC.

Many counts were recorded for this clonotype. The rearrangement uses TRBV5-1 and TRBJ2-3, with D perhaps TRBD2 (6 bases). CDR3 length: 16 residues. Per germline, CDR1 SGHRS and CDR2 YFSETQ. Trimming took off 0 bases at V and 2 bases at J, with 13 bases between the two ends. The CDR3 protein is CASSLESGRFTDTQYF. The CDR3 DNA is TGCGCCAGCAGCTTGGAATCAGGGAGGTTCACAGATACGCAGTATTTT.

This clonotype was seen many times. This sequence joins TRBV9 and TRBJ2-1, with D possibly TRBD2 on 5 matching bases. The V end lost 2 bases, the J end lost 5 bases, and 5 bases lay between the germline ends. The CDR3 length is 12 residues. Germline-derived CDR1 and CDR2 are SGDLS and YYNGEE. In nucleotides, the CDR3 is TGTGCCAGCAGCGTGCGGGACAATGAGCAGTTCTTC. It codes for CASSVRDNEQFF.

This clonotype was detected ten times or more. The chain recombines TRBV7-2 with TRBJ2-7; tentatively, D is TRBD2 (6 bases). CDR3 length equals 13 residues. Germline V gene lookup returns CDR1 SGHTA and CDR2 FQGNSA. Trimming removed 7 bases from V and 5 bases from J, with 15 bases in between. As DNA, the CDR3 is TGTGCCAGCACCGGGGGACTCCCCCACGAGCAGTACTTC. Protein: CASTGGLPHEQYF.

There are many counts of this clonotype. The CDR3 loop is CASSLGLGAQSATDTQYF. The CDR3 nucleotides are TGTGCCAGCAGCTTAGGATTGGGGGCCCAGTCCGCCACAGATACGCAGTATTTT. V gene TRBV7-9 combines with J gene TRBJ2-3; D is perhaps TRBD1 (6 bases). CDR3 size: 18 residues. V lost 1 base, J lost 2 bases, and 19 bases lay in between. Germline CDR1 SEHNR, CDR2 FQNEAQ (reference sequence).

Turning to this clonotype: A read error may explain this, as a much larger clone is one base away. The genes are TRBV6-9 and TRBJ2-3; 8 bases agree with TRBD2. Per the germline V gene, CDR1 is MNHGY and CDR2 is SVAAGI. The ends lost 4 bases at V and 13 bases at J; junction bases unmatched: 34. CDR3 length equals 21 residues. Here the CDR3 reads CASSLFAPPGPGGAWVGAKYF. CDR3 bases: TGTGCCAGCAGTTTATTCGCCCCCCCCGGCCCGGGAGGGGCCTGGGTCGGAGCGAAGTATTTT.

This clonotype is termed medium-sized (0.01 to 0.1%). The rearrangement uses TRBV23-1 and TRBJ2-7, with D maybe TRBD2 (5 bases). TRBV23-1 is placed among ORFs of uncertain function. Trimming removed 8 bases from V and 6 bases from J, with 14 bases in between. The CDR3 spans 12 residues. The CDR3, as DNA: TGCGCCAGCCCGCCGGGGATGGGCGAGCAGTACTTC. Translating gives CASPPGMGEQYF.

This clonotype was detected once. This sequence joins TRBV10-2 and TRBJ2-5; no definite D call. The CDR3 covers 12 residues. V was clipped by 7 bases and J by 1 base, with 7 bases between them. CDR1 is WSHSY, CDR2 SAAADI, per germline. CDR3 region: CASTRTQETQYF. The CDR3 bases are TGCGCCAGCACTCGGACCCAAGAGACCCAGTACTTC.

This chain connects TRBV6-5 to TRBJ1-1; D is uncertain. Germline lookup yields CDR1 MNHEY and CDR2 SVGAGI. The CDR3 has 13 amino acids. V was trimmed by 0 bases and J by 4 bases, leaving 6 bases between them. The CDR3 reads CASSYSGGTEAFF. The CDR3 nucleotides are TGTGCCAGCAGTTACTCTGGAGGCACTGAAGCTTTCTTT.

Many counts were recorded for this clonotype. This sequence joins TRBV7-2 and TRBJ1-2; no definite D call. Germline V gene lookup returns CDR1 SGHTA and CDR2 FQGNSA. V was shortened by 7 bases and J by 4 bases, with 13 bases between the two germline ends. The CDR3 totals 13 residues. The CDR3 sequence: CASTLWLAYGYTF. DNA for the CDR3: TGTGCCAGCACCCTATGGCTCGCCTATGGCTACACCTTC.

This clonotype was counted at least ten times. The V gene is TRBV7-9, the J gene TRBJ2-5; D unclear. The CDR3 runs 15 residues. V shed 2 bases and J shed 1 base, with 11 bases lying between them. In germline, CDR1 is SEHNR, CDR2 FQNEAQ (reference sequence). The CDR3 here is CASSLRRAGQETQYF. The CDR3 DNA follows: TGTGCCAGCAGCTTAAGAAGGGCAGGCCAAGAGACCCAGTACTTC.

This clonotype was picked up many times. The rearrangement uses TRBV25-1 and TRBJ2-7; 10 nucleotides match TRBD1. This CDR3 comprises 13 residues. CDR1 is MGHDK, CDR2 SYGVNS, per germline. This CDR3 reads CASRDRGWGEQYF. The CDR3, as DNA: TGTGCAAGTCGGGACAGGGGCTGGGGGGAGCAGTACTTC.

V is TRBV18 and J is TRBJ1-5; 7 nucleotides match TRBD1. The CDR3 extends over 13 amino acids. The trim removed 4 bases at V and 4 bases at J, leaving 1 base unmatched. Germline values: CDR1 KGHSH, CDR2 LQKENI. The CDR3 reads CASSRDRNQPQHF. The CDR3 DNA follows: TGTGCCAGCTCACGGGACAGAAATCAGCCCCAGCATTTT.